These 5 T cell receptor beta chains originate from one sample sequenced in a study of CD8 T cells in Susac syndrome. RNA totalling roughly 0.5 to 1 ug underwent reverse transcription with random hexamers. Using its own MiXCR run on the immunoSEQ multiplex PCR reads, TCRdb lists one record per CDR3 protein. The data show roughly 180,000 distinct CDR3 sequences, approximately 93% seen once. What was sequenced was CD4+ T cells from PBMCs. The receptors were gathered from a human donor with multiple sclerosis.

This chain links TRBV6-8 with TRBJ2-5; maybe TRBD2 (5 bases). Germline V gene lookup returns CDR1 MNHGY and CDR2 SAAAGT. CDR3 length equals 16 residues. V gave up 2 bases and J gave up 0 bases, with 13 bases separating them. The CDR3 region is CASSYEASLYQETQYF. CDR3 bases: TGTGCCAGCAGTTACGAGGCTAGCCTGTACCAAGAGACCCAGTACTTC.

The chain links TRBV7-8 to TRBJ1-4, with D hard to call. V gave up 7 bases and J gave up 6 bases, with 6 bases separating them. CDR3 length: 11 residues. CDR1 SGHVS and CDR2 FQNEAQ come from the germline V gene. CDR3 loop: CASTPDEKLFF. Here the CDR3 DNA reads TGTGCCAGCACCCCTGATGAAAAACTGTTTTTT.

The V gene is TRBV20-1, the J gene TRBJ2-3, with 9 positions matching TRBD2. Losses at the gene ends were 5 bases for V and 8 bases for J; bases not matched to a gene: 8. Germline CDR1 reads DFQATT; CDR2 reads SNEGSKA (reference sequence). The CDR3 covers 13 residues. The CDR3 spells CSAPRGGGGTQYF. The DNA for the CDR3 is TGCAGTGCTCCGCGGGGGGGCGGTGGTACGCAGTATTTT.

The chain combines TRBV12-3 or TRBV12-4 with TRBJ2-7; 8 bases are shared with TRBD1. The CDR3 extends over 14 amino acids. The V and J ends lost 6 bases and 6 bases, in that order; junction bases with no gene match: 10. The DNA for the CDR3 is TGTGCCAGCAGAATGGGACAGGCTCTGGGCGAGCAGTACTTC. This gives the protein CASRMGQALGEQYF.

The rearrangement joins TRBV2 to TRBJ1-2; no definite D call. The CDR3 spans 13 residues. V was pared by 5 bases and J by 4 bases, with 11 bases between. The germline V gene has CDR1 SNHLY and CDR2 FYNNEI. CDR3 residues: CASSSQRSYGYTF. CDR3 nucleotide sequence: TGTGCCAGCAGTTCTCAGAGAAGCTATGGCTACACCTTC. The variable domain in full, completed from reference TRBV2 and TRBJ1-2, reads EPEVTQTPSHQVTQMGQEVILRCVPISNHLYFYWYRQILGQKVEFLVSFYNNEISEKSEIFDDQFSVERPDGSNFTLKIRSTKLEDSAMYFCASSSQRSYGYTFGSGTRLTVV.